A single sample is the source of the 18 T cell receptor beta chains below, sequenced in a study of T cells after posttransplantation cyclophosphamide. Treatment was busulfan-fludarabine conditioning, a marrow graft, and cyclophosphamide on days +3 and +4. Data came from immunoSEQ multiplex PCR; TCRdb stores just in-frame clones and leaves some out. The repertoire yields 5,000 or so clones, none seen only once; the top ten contain around a quarter. The source material was PBMCs, sampled approximately 400 days after allogeneic stem cell transplant with posttransplant cyclophosphamide. The source of these receptors is a male patient aged 60 to 75 who received an allogeneic stem cell transplant from a related donor, was CMV-positive, and had acute GVHD only. Some T cells could come from the graft donor.

This clone appeared many times. This chain joins TRBV5-1 and TRBJ1-5, with D maybe TRBD1 (5 bases). The germline V gene encodes CDR1 SGHRS and CDR2 YFSETQ. V was clipped by 0 bases and J by 2 bases, with 9 bases between them. The CDR3 runs to 15 residues. The CDR3 sequence is CASSLDRGGNQPQHF. The CDR3, as DNA: TGCGCCAGCAGCTTGGACCGGGGGGGCAATCAGCCCCAGCATTTT.

This clone was detected ten times or more. The chain employs TRBV7-2 and TRBJ2-7; TRBD2 aligns across 7 bases. Germline-derived CDR1 and CDR2 are SGHTA and FQGNSA. The J segment lost 12 bases and the V segment lost 4 bases, leaving 15 bases of the junction unmatched. The CDR3 runs to 14 residues. CDR3 in amino acids: CASSSLPFAGVWYF. The CDR3 nucleotides read TGTGCCAGCAGCTCCCTTCCGTTTGCGGGAGTATGGTACTTC.

At least ten counts were recorded for this clone. The CDR3 bases are TGTGCCAGCATCTCTCCCTCCTACAATGAGCAGTTCTTC. It translates to CASISPSYNEQFF. This chain uses TRBV6-5 with TRBJ2-1; the D is unclear. In germline, CDR1 is MNHEY, CDR2 SVGAGI. V was pared by 7 bases and J by 0 bases, with 7 bases between. This CDR3 spans 13 amino acids.

In its sample, this clone was seen a few times. V usage is TRBV4-1 and J usage is TRBJ2-4, with D possibly TRBD2 on 7 matching bases. This CDR3 spans 15 amino acids. V was cut by 3 bases and J by 5 bases, with 14 bases left in between. In germline, CDR1 is MGHRA, CDR2 YSYEKL. The CDR3 is CASSHLGGDENIQYF. CDR3 nucleotide sequence: TGCGCCAGCAGCCACTTAGGGGGGGACGAAAACATTCAGTACTTC.

The chain joins TRBV4-2 to TRBJ2-5; 9 bases fit TRBD2. Germline lookup yields CDR1 LGHNA and CDR2 YNFKEQ. The V gene end was trimmed by 4 bases and the J gene end by 5 bases; junction bases not matched to a gene: 20. This CDR3 is 19 amino acids long. The CDR3 sequence: CASSPGGRGGHLASETQYF. CDR3 sequence (DNA): TGTGCCAGCAGCCCTGGCGGGCGGGGGGGCCATTTGGCGAGCGAGACCCAGTACTTC.

This clone was seen repeatedly, ten times or more. The chain links TRBV4-3 to TRBJ2-1; the D gene is possibly TRBD1 (6 bases). Germline V gene sequence: CDR1 LGHNA, CDR2 YSLEER. This CDR3 is 13 amino acids long. Trimming removed 0 bases at V and 14 bases at J, with 14 bases between. This chain's CDR3 is CASSQERAGAKFF. Written as DNA, the CDR3 is TGCGCCAGCAGCCAAGAGCGGGCAGGGGCGAAGTTCTTC.

This clone is classed as medium-sized (0.01 to 0.1%). The V and J genes are TRBV7-2 and TRBJ1-3, with TRBD1 matching 9 bases. Losses at the gene ends were 4 bases for V and 4 bases for J; bases not matched to a gene: 11. CDR1 and CDR2 from the germline V gene are SGHTA and FQGNSA. This CDR3 comprises 17 residues. The CDR3 is CASSYGGQGIVGNTIYF. Written as DNA, the CDR3 is TGTGCCAGCAGCTATGGGGGACAGGGAATCGTGGGAAACACCATATATTTT.

The table lists this clone with many counts. The chain recombines TRBV27 with TRBJ2-6; D is ambiguous. Germline V gives CDR1 MNHEY, CDR2 SMNVEV (reference sequence). The CDR3 loop spans 15 amino acids. V dropped 6 bases and J dropped 4 bases, with 13 bases sitting between them. The CDR3 region is CASRNLYLGANVLTF. CDR3 coding DNA: TGTGCCAGCAGAAACTTGTACCTCGGGGCCAACGTCCTGACTTTC.

This clone was counted at least ten times. J is TRBJ2-5 and V is TRBV18; D is possibly TRBD2 (5 bases). V dropped 3 bases and J dropped 7 bases, with 12 bases sitting between them. CDR3 length: 13 amino acids. Germline CDR1 reads KGHSH; CDR2 reads LQKENI. CDR3 sequence: CASSPPPGGTQYF. DNA for the CDR3: TGTGCCAGCTCACCCCCCCCTGGAGGGACCCAGTACTTC.

This clone was found many times. The gene calls are TRBV7-2 and TRBJ2-5, with D perhaps matching TRBD1 (5 bases). This CDR3 is 17 amino acids long. Looked up from germline, CDR1 is SGHTA and CDR2 is FQGNSA. Deletions cut 0 bases from V and 3 bases from J, with 17 bases between. CDR3 DNA sequence: TGTGCCAGCAGCTTAGCTTTATTGGGGCCTAAGAAAGAGACCCAGTACTTC. Translation: CASSLALLGPKKETQYF. The full variable domain, rest sourced from reference TRBV7-2 and TRBJ2-5, is GAGVSQSPSNKVTEKGKDVELRCDPISGHTALYWYRQSLGQGLEFLIYFQGNSAPDKSGLPSDRFSAERTGGSVSTLTIQRTQQEDSAVYLCASSLALLGPKKETQYFGPGTRLLVL.

This clone was seen many times. J is TRBJ2-7 and V is TRBV5-1; 7 nucleotides line up with TRBD1. Unmatched junction bases numbered 5, after V lost 0 bases and J lost 5 bases. The CDR3 covers 14 residues. The germline CDR1 and CDR2 sequences are SGHRS and YFSETQ. DNA of the CDR3: TGCGCCAGCAGCTTGGAGGGGGCTGGCAACGAGCAGTACTTC. Protein sequence: CASSLEGAGNEQYF. Using reference TRBV5-1 and TRBJ2-7 for the parts outside the CDR3, the full variable domain is KAGVTQTPRYLIKTRGQQVTLSCSPISGHRSVSWYQQTPGQGLQFLFEYFSETQRNKGNFPGRFSGRQFSNSRSEMNVSTLELGDSALYLCASSLEGAGNEQYFGPGTRLTVT.

In its sample, this clone was seen many times. V gene TRBV4-1 combines with J gene TRBJ2-5; D is perhaps TRBD1 (7 bases). CDR3 size: 15 residues. V was cut by 0 bases and J by 2 bases, with 10 bases left in between. Germline CDR1 is MGHRA and CDR2 is YSYEKL. The CDR3 loop reads CASSQDAGQQETQYF. As DNA, the CDR3 is TGCGCCAGCAGCCAAGATGCGGGACAGCAAGAGACCCAGTACTTC.

In its sample, this clone was seen many times. The rearrangement uses TRBV15 and TRBJ1-3, with unresolved D. This CDR3 region has 15 residues. Per germline, CDR1 LNHNV and CDR2 YYDKDF (reference sequence). V lost 5 bases and J lost 0, with 11 bases in between. In DNA form, the CDR3 reads TGTGCCACCAGCGTGTCCCTGAGCTCTGGAAACACCATATATTTT. Its translation: CATSVSLSSGNTIYF. Variable domain in full (rest from reference TRBV15 and TRBJ1-3): DAMVIQNPRYQVTQFGKPVTLSCSQTLNHNVMYWYQQKSSQAPKLLFHYYDKDFNNEADTPDNFQSRRPNTSFCFLDIRSPGLGDTAMYLCATSVSLSSGNTIYFGEGSWLTVV.

This clone was recorded at least ten times. This sequence joins TRBV27 and TRBJ1-4, with 8 bases lining up with TRBD1. V lost 5 bases and J lost 4; bases outside the gene matches: 6. This CDR3 comprises 15 residues. The germline V gene has CDR1 MNHEY and CDR2 SMNVEV (reference sequence). CDR3 in amino acids: CASSLLGQVNEKLFF. The CDR3 DNA reads as TGTGCCAGCAGTCTCCTGGGACAGGTTAATGAAAAACTGTTTTTT.

This clone was found many times. The chain recombines TRBV18 with TRBJ1-5; D is unresolved. The V end was cut by 3 bases, the J end by 4 bases, with 7 bases between. The germline CDR1 and CDR2 sequences are KGHSH and LQKENI. CDR3 length equals 13 residues. This chain's CDR3 is CASSPGENQPQHF. CDR3 coding DNA: TGTGCCAGCTCACCCGGGGAAAATCAGCCCCAGCATTTT.

This clone was counted at least ten times. This chain uses TRBV7-9 with TRBJ2-6, with no clear D. The V gene lost 5 bases and the J gene lost 1 base, with 15 bases spanning the gap. This CDR3 spans 17 amino acids. Looked up from germline, CDR1 is SEHNR and CDR2 is FQNEAQ (reference sequence). CDR3: CASSASIAVSGANVLTF. The CDR3 DNA is TGTGCCAGCAGCGCAAGTATAGCCGTATCTGGGGCCAACGTCCTGACTTTC.

In its sample, this clone was seen many times. The chain combines TRBV19 with TRBJ2-5, with 7 nucleotides matching TRBD1. With V trimmed by 4 bases and J by 4 bases, 0 bases remained unmatched. CDR3 length: 12 amino acids. CDR1 is LNHDA and CDR2 is SQIVND in the germline V gene (reference sequence). The CDR3 DNA reads as TGTGCCAGTAGTAGGGACAGAGAGACCCAGTACTTC. Translating gives CASSRDRETQYF.

This clone was recorded at least ten times. This chain links TRBV28 with TRBJ1-2; D remains unclear. Germline CDR1 is MDHEN and CDR2 is SYDVKM. This CDR3 contains 14 residues. V was pared by 3 bases and J by 4 bases, with 12 bases between. The CDR3 spells CASSFQEGIYGYTF. In nucleotides, the CDR3 is TGTGCCAGCAGTTTCCAAGAGGGTATCTATGGCTACACCTTC.